The clone carrying this T cell receptor beta chain was seen a few times. Germline V gives CDR1 LNHNV, CDR2 YYDKDF (reference sequence). Trimming stripped 1 base from V and 2 bases from J, with 9 bases between. CDR3 length: 14 amino acids. PCR involved 60 Vbeta and 13 Jbeta primers. The assay was immunoSEQ multiplex PCR, and TCRdb's table has in-frame clones only and misses some. The top ten hold approximately 4.2% of the sample, which has roughly 99,000 clones, roughly 82% seen once. This sample stems from a study of cytomegalovirus exposure and HLA in healthy donors. This receptor was taken from a male donor in good health and CMV-seronegative. The chain couples TRBV15 to TRBJ2-7; D ambiguous. Sequencing used PBMCs. This CDR3 is CATSRVRETYEQYF. CDR3 nucleotides: TGTGCCACCAGCAGAGTTAGAGAAACCTACGAGCAGTACTTC.